The entry below describes one TCR beta chain. Its antigen is not identified. This entry comes from a study of cytomegalovirus exposure and HLA in healthy donors. Study results and limitations: The authors listed 150 or so TCR beta chains as cytomegalovirus-associated.

Assay: immunoSEQ multiplex PCR; the TCRdb copy retains only in-frame clones and omits some. The profile covers roughly 250,000 clones, with around 90% appearing a single time and 0.35% to 0.4% taken by the ten largest. The CDR3 runs 15 residues. V was pared by 3 bases and J by 5 bases, with 4 bases of the junction left unmatched. Germline CDR1 SGDLS, CDR2 YYNGEE. The V call is TRBV9, the J call TRBJ1-6; 8 nucleotides line up with TRBD1. The source of this sequence is a woman aged 18-29 years in good health and CMV-seronegative. The sample comprised PBMCs. The CDR3 DNA is TGTGCCAGCAGCGAGGGACAGGCGAATAATTCACCCCTCCACTTT. It yields the protein CASSEGQANNSPLHF.